The 24 T cell receptor beta chains below come from one sample, sequenced in a study of blood T cell repertoires in COVID-19. Produced via immunoSEQ multiplex PCR; TCRdb's table is partial and in-frame only. The table lists roughly 140,000 clones, roughly 80% of them singletons. The sample comprised PBMCs or T cells enriched from blood (not recorded which). The receptors shown here come from a woman between 18 and 29 years old who had been exposed to COVID-19.

V usage is TRBV18 and J usage is TRBJ1-2; D perhaps matches TRBD1 (5 bases). The CDR3 length is 13 residues. Looked up from germline, CDR1 is KGHSH and CDR2 is LQKENI. The V end was cut by 6 bases, the J end by 8 bases, with 16 bases between. DNA of the CDR3: TGTGCCAGCTCCCGGGAGTTTGGGGACGGCTACACCTTC. Translated, it gives CASSREFGDGYTF.

The chain links TRBV5-1 to TRBJ1-5, with a tentative D call TRBD1 (6 bases). In germline, CDR1 is SGHRS, CDR2 YFSETQ. This CDR3 spans 16 amino acids. Trimming stripped 0 bases from V and 1 base from J, with 11 bases between. The CDR3 DNA is TGCGCCAGCAGCTTGGGCGACAGGTCAAGCAATCAGCCCCAGCATTTT. This codes for CASSLGDRSSNQPQHF.

This clone was picked up one time. This same CDR3 is encoded by further DNA sequences in the sample. The chain combines TRBV6-4 with TRBJ2-3; 10 positions match TRBD2. The CDR3 has 15 amino acids. The germline gives CDR1 MRHNA, CDR2 SNTAGT. Trimming removed 6 bases from V and 0 bases from J; junction bases left unmatched: 3. The CDR3 protein is CASSVTSGSTDTQYF. CDR3 DNA sequence: TGTGCCAGCAGCGTGACTAGCGGGAGCACAGATACGCAGTATTTT.

The CDR3 DNA reads TGTGCCAGCTCGTCCTCTGACAGCCCGTTCTATGGCTACACCTTC. Its translation: CASSSSDSPFYGYTF. This sequence joins TRBV18 and TRBJ1-2; perhaps TRBD1 as D (5 bases). The CDR3 has 15 amino acids. Germline values: CDR1 KGHSH, CDR2 LQKENI. V was trimmed by 6 bases and J by 4 bases, leaving 18 bases between them. Full variable domain (outside the CDR3, taken from reference TRBV18 and TRBJ1-2): NAGVMQNPRHLVRRRGQEARLRCSPMKGHSHVYWYRQLPEEGLKFMVYLQKENIIDESGMPKERFSAEFPKEGPSILRIQQVVRGDSAAYFCASSSSDSPFYGYTFGSGTRLTVV.

The rearrangement links TRBV18 to TRBJ1-2; 7 bases match TRBD1. Germline assignment: CDR1 KGHSH and CDR2 LQKENI. Trimming took 5 bases from V and 8 from J; bases not matched to a gene: 5. The CDR3 is made up of 12 amino acids. As DNA, the CDR3 is TGTGCCAGCTCAGGAGACAGGGAAGGCTACACCTTC. Residues: CASSGDREGYTF.

This clone was seen once. The V call is TRBV27, the J call TRBJ2-1, with D unresolved. CDR3 length equals 12 residues. CDR1 is MNHEY, CDR2 SMNVEV, per germline (reference sequence). With 4 bases removed from V and 11 bases from J, the gap between germline ends came to 12 bases. CDR3 nucleotides: TGTGCCAGCAGTTCCCAGAGGTCCCAGCAGTTCTTC. Amino acids: CASSSQRSQQFF.

This clone was seen more than once but under ten times. The gene calls are TRBV28 and TRBJ1-5; D remains unclear. Trimming left V 6 bases short and J 1 base short, with 16 bases between. The germline CDR1 and CDR2 sequences are MDHEN and SYDVKM. CDR3 size: 16 residues. CDR3: CASSPLSRLSNQPQHF. Here the CDR3 DNA reads TGTGCCAGCAGCCCCCTCTCTCGTCTGAGCAATCAGCCCCAGCATTTT.

V and J are TRBV6-5 and TRBJ1-4; D may be TRBD1 (5 bases). Germline V gene sequence: CDR1 MNHEY, CDR2 SVGAGI. The CDR3 runs 14 residues. V gave up 7 bases and J gave up 4 bases, with 13 bases separating them. CDR3 sequence: CASTSVGDNEKLFF. The CDR3 region has the DNA TGTGCCAGCACCTCGGTAGGGGATAATGAAAAACTGTTTTTT.

In this sample, this clone turned up a few times. The chain joins TRBV30 to TRBJ2-6; D not resolved. V dropped 3 bases and J dropped 0 bases, with 6 bases sitting between them. Per the germline V gene, CDR1 is GTSNPN and CDR2 is SVGIG (reference sequence). CDR3 length: 14 residues. The CDR3 nucleotides read TGTGCCTGGAGACGCGGCTCTGGGGCCAACGTCCTGACTTTC. This gives the protein CAWRRGSGANVLTF.

The chain is built from TRBV7-2 and TRBJ2-7, with 11 bases identical to TRBD2. After removal of 1 base from V and 3 bases from J, the junction contained 2 bases not matched to a gene. Germline V gives CDR1 SGHTA, CDR2 FQGNSA. This CDR3 spans 15 amino acids. Written as DNA, the CDR3 is TGTGCCAGCAGCTTAGGCGGGACTAGCGGCTACGAGCAGTACTTC. Its translation is CASSLGGTSGYEQYF.

The chain links TRBV6-2 or TRBV6-3 to TRBJ2-7; 7 nucleotides agree with TRBD1. The CDR3 covers 14 residues. Germline V lookup: CDR1 MNHEY, CDR2 SVGEGT. V was clipped by 6 bases and J by 2 bases; unmatched bases: 7. CDR3 residues: CASSRTGSPYEQYF. The CDR3 nucleotides are TGTGCCAGCAGCCGGACAGGAAGCCCCTACGAGCAGTACTTC.

V and J are TRBV6-2 or TRBV6-3 and TRBJ2-4; D gene uncertain. V gave up 8 bases and J gave up 1 base, with 9 bases separating them. There are 13 residues in the CDR3. The germline CDR1 and CDR2 sequences are MNHEY and SVGEGT. The CDR3 reads CASRSFAKNIQYF. The CDR3 DNA follows: TGTGCCAGCCGTTCGTTCGCCAAAAACATTCAGTACTTC.

The V call is TRBV30, the J call TRBJ2-3; D is ambiguous. The V and J ends lost 0 bases and 0 bases respectively, with 4 bases between them. This CDR3 contains 13 residues. Germline CDR1 and CDR2: GTSNPN and SVGIG (reference sequence). CDR3 sequence (DNA): TGTGCCTGGAGTGTACGGAGCACAGATACGCAGTATTTT. Translating gives CAWSVRSTDTQYF.

The chain combines TRBV5-1 with TRBJ2-7; the match to TRBD1 covers 7 bases. Germline CDR1 and CDR2: SGHRS and YFSETQ. The CDR3 consists of 14 residues. Unmatched junction bases numbered 4, after V lost 2 bases and J lost 2 bases. DNA for the CDR3: TGCGCCAGCAGCTTCAACAGGGGTACCTACGAGCAGTACTTC. Translating gives CASSFNRGTYEQYF.

V and J are TRBV28 and TRBJ1-2; possible D gene TRBD1, 5 bases. Germline V gene lookup returns CDR1 MDHEN and CDR2 SYDVKM. This CDR3 region has 13 residues. Trimming shortened V by 6 bases and J by 6 bases, and 14 bases separated the two germline ends. For the CDR3, the DNA is TGTGCCAGCAGCCTACTAGCGGGGGATGGCTACACCTTC. This codes for CASSLLAGDGYTF.

The CDR3 nucleotides are TGCGCCAGCAGCGTGGCGGGAGGGCCCCTCAATGAGCAGTTCTTC. It is translated as CASSVAGGPLNEQFF. The chain is built from TRBV4-1 and TRBJ2-1; 9 positions agree with TRBD2. J gave up 6 bases and V 5 bases, and 8 bases lay outside the gene matches. Per the germline V gene, CDR1 is MGHRA and CDR2 is YSYEKL. The CDR3 is 15 amino acids.

V and J are TRBV12-3 or TRBV12-4 and TRBJ2-3, with 9 bases identical to TRBD2. The CDR3 is 12 residues long. Trimming at V came to 6 bases and at J to 11 bases, leaving 6 bases not matched to a gene. For the CDR3, the DNA is TGTGCCAGCAGCACTACTAGCGGGCGGCAGTATTTT. Translating gives CASSTTSGRQYF.

The chain couples TRBV4-1 to TRBJ1-5; possible D gene TRBD1, 6 bases. Trimming stripped 2 bases from V and 7 bases from J, with 18 bases between. Germline V gene lookup returns CDR1 MGHRA and CDR2 YSYEKL. The CDR3 runs to 16 residues. CDR3 sequence (DNA): TGCGCCAGCAGCCAACGCGCAGGGGAATTTAAACAGCCCCAGCATTTT. Amino acids: CASSQRAGEFKQPQHF.

The J gene is TRBJ1-1, the V gene TRBV7-9, with D unclear. The V gene's germline CDR1 is SEHNR and CDR2 FQNEAQ (reference sequence). Between the trimmed V and J ends, which lost 5 bases and 4 bases, there was a span of 17 bases. The CDR3 consists of 15 residues. The CDR3 protein is CASSPTTLTGTEAFF. CDR3 in DNA: TGTGCCAGCAGCCCCACCACCCTAACGGGCACTGAAGCTTTCTTT.

The rearrangement uses TRBV24-1 and TRBJ2-1; 13 positions agree with TRBD2. The CDR3 loop spans 16 amino acids. Trimming cost V 4 bases and J 11 bases; bases outside gene matches: 10. CDR1 KGHDR and CDR2 SFDVKD come from the germline V gene. The CDR3 DNA reads as TGTGCCACCAGTGAAGGAGGACTAGCGGGAGAAAGTCAGCAGTTCTTC. Its translation is CATSEGGLAGESQQFF.

The V call is TRBV28, the J call TRBJ1-3, with 7 bases identical to TRBD1. The CDR3 contains 15 residues. Germline lookup yields CDR1 MDHEN and CDR2 SYDVKM. The junction had 9 bases not matched to a gene; V was cut back by 5 bases and J by 5 bases. The CDR3 loop reads CASSVNRGLRNTIYF. The CDR3 DNA sequence: TGTGCCAGCAGTGTAAACAGGGGTTTGAGAAACACCATATATTTT.

The table lists this clone with a count of one. This chain connects TRBV6-4 to TRBJ2-3, with 11 bases aligning to TRBD2. CDR1 and CDR2 from the germline V gene are MRHNA and SNTAGT. The CDR3 spans 13 residues. V gave up 8 bases and J gave up 7 bases; unmatched junction bases: 5. CDR3 residues: CASAGTSGYTQYF. The CDR3 coding sequence is TGTGCCAGCGCCGGGACTAGCGGTTATACGCAGTATTTT.

V and J are TRBV19 and TRBJ1-1; D remains ambiguous. V was pared by 5 bases and J by 3 bases, with 13 bases between. This CDR3 spans 14 amino acids. The germline V gene encodes CDR1 LNHDA and CDR2 SQIVND (reference sequence). DNA of the CDR3: TGTGCCAGTAGTCAGGCCCAACCTTACACTGAAGCTTTCTTT. It encodes CASSQAQPYTEAFF.

The chain has TRBV11-2 and TRBJ2-6; 9 bases map to TRBD1. The germline CDR1 and CDR2 sequences are SGHAT and FQNNGV. The CDR3 is 18 residues long. The junction had 6 bases not matched to a gene; V was cut back by 3 bases and J by 0 bases. Here the CDR3 DNA reads TGTGCCAGCAGCTTCCCGGGACAGGGACCCTCTGGGGCCAACGTCCTGACTTTC. Encoded protein: CASSFPGQGPSGANVLTF.